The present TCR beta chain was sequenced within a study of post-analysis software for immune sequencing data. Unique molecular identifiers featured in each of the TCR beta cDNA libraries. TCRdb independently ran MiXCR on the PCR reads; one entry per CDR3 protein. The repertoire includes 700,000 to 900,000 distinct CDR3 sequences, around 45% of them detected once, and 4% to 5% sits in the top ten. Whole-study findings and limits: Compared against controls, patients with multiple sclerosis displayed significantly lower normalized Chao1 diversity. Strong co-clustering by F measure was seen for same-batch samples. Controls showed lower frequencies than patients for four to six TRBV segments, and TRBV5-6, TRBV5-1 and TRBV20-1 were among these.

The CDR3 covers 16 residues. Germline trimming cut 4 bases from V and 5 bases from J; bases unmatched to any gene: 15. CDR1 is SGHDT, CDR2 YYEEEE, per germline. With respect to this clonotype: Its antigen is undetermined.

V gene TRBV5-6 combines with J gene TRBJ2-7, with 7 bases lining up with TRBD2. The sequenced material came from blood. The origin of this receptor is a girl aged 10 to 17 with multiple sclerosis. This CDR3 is CASSHAWGGSINEQYF. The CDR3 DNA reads TGTGCCAGCAGCCATGCATGGGGCGGGAGCATCAACGAGCAGTACTTC.